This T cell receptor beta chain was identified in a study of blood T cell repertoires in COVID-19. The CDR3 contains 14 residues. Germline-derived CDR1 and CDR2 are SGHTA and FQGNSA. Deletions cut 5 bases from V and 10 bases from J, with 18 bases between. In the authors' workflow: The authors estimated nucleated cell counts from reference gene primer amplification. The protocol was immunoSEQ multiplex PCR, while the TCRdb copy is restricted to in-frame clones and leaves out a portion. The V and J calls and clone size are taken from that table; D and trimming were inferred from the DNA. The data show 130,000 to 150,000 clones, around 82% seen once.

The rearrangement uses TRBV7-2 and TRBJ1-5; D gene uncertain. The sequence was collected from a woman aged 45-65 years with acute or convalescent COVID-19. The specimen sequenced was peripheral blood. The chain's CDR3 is CASSDWGAISPQHF. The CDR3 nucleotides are TGTGCCAGCAGCGATTGGGGAGCAATCAGCCCCCAGCATTTT. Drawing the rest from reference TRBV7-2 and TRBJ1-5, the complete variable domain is GAGVSQSPSNKVTEKGKDVELRCDPISGHTALYWYRQSLGQGLEFLIYFQGNSAPDKSGLPSDRFSAERTGGSVSTLTIQRTQQEDSAVYLCASSDWGAISPQHFGDGTRLSIL.